This T cell receptor (beta chain) was found in a study of ipilimumab plus nivolumab after autologous stem cell transplantation. Patients got ipilimumab 1 mg/kg beginning 14 to 28 days post-transplant. The CDR3 sequence is 16 residues long. The germline V gene encodes CDR1 SGHRS and CDR2 YFSETQ. V shed 4 bases, J shed 6 bases, and the junction held 10 bases outside the gene matches. Repertoires were generated with immunoSEQ multiplex PCR, while TCRdb's copy carries only in-frame clones and drops some. The sample yields roughly 25,000 clones, about 86% seen once. The starting material was PBMCs, obtained in a trial of ipilimumab plus nivolumab as post-transplant consolidation. This TCR derives from a male donor with diffuse large B-cell lymphoma. The chain uses TRBV5-1 and TRBJ2-1; 10 nucleotides agree with TRBD2. Here the CDR3 DNA reads TGCGCCAGCAGCCTACTTGAGGCTAGCGGGGGCAATGAGCAGTTCTTC. Its translation: CASSLLEASGGNEQFF.